The T cell receptor beta chain under discussion was sequenced for a study of post-analysis software for immune sequencing data. Study background: The study covered relapsing-remitting, secondary progressive and progressive-relapsing courses of multiple sclerosis.

Comment on this clonotype: Its antigen remains unidentified.

The study, taken as a whole, reports: Normalized Chao1 diversity was significantly lower in multiple sclerosis patients than in controls. Batch-mates among the samples co-clustered strongly by F measure. Roughly five TRBV segments, including TRBV5-6, TRBV5-1 and TRBV20-1, were more frequent in patients than controls.

TCR beta libraries were prepared from cDNA with unique molecular identifiers. cDNA molecules numbering some 500,000 came from about 0.94 to 9.7 million T cells. TCRdb called the PCR reads again in MiXCR, with one record for every CDR3 protein. The sample lists around 770,000 distinct CDR3 sequences, 46% occurring once. The ends lost 5 bases at V and 7 bases at J; junction bases unmatched: 11. From germline, CDR1 is SGHAT and CDR2 FQNNGV. The CDR3 sequence is 16 residues long. The chain links TRBV11-2 to TRBJ2-1; 10 bases align to TRBD2. The sequence was collected from a girl aged 10 to 17 with multiple sclerosis. Sequenced: blood. This CDR3 reads CASSRSPLAGANEQFF. The DNA for the CDR3 is TGTGCCAGCAGCCGAAGTCCGCTAGCGGGAGCGAATGAGCAGTTCTTC.